This T cell receptor (beta chain) was found in a study of response to subunit inactivated influenza vaccine. TCRdb passed the RT-PCR reads through MiXCR, listing each CDR3 protein once. The table includes a few hundred thousand distinct CDR3 sequences, about a fifth detected once. V lost 0 bases, J lost 4 bases, and 10 bases lay in between. The CDR3 runs 14 residues. Germline V gene sequence: CDR1 SGHDT, CDR2 YYEEEE. The V and J genes are TRBV5-6 and TRBJ2-5; D tentatively reads TRBD1 or TRBD2 (5 bases each). The sample consisted of PBMCs from blood, taken approximately 22 months after vaccination. The TCR comes from a man aged 50-75 years who received an inactivated influenza vaccine. The DNA of the CDR3 is TGTGCCAGCAGCTTGGTTGGGACGCGAGAGACCCAGTACTTC. The encoded protein is CASSLVGTRETQYF. The full variable domain, completed using reference TRBV5-6 and TRBJ2-5, is DAGVTQSPTHLIKTRGQQVTLRCSPKSGHDTVSWYQQALGQGPQFIFQYYEEEERQRGNFPDRFSGHQFPNYSSELNVNALLLGDSALYLCASSLVGTRETQYFGPGTRLLVL.